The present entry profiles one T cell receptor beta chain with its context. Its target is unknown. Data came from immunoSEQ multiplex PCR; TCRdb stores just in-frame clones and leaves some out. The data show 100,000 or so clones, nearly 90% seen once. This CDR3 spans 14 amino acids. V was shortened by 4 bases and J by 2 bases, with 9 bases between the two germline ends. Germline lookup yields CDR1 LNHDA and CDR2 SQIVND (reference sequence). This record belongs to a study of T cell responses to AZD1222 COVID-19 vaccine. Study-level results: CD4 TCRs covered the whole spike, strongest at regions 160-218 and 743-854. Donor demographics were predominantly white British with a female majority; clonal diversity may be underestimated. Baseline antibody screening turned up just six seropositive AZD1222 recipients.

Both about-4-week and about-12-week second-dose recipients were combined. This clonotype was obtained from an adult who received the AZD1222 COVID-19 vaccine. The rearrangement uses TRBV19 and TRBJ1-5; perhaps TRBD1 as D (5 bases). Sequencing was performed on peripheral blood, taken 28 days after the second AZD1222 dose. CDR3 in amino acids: CASSTQTGNQPQHF. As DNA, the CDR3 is TGTGCCAGTAGTACCCAGACAGGCAATCAGCCCCAGCATTTT.